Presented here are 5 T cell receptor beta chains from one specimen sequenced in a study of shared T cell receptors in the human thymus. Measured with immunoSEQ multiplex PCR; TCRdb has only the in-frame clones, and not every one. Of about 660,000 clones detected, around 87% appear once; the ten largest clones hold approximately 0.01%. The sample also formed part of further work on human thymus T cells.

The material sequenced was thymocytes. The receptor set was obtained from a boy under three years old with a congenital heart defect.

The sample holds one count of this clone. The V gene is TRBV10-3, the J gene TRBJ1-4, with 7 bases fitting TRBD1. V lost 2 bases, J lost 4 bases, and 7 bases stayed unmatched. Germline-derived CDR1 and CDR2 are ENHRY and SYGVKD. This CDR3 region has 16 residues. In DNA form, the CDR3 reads TGTGCCATCAGTGAGAGTTGGACAGGCCTTAATGAAAAACTGTTTTTT. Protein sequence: CAISESWTGLNEKLFF.

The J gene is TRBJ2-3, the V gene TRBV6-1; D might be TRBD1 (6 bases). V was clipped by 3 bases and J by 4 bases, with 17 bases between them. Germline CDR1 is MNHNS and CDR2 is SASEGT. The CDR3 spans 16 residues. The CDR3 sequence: CASSDCTGKSADTQYF. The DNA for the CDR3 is TGTGCCAGCAGTGATTGTACAGGGAAAAGTGCAGATACGCAGTATTTT.

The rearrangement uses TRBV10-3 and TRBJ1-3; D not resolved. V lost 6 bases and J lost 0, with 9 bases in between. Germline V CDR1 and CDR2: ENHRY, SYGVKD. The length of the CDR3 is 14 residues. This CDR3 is CAIRSRVSGNTIYF. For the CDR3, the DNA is TGTGCCATCAGGTCCCGGGTCTCTGGAAACACCATATATTTT.

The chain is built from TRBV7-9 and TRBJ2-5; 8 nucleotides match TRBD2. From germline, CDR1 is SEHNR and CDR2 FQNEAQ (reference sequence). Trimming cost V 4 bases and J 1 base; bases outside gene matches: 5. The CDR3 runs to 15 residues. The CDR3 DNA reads TGTGCCAGCAGCTACCCCCGGGGGGGCCAAGAGACCCAGTACTTC. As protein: CASSYPRGGQETQYF.

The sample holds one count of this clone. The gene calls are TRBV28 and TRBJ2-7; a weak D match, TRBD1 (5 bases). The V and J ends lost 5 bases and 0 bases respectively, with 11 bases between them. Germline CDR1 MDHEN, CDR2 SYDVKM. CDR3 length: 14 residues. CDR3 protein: CASSTPTVSYEQYF. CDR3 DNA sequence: TGTGCCAGCAGTACCCCGACAGTCTCCTACGAGCAGTACTTC.